The 3 T cell receptor beta chains given below trace back to one sample, sequenced in a study of OX40 agonist ivuxolimab in advanced cancers. Clones were sequenced by immunoSEQ multiplex PCR, and TCRdb holds only the in-frame ones, with some missing. This sample carries over 55,000 clones, approximately 94% of them seen once, and the ten largest clones take approximately 14%. This specimen consisted of CD4+ or CD8+ T cells sorted from blood, obtained in a trial of the OX40 agonist ivuxolimab. All receptors derive from an adult with an advanced solid tumor such as melanoma, head and neck, liver or kidney cancer.

Written as DNA, the CDR3 is TGCGCCAGCAGCCATCCCAGCGGGGGGGACACCGGGGAGCTGTTTTTT. Its protein product is CASSHPSGGDTGELFF. The rearrangement uses TRBV4-1 and TRBJ2-2, with 10 bases fitting TRBD2. This CDR3 is 16 amino acids long. V was pared by 3 bases and J by 3 bases, with 4 bases of the junction left unmatched. Germline V gene data show CDR1 as MGHRA and CDR2 as YSYEKL.

This clone is a singleton in its sample. V usage is TRBV19 and J usage is TRBJ2-7; possibly TRBD1 for D (6 bases). CDR3 length: 15 amino acids. Germline loops: CDR1 LNHDA, CDR2 SQIVND (reference sequence). Trimming cost V 6 bases and J 2 bases, with 17 bases left between them. The chain's CDR3 is CASRFEDRSTYEQYF. Here the CDR3 DNA reads TGTGCCAGTAGATTTGAGGACAGAAGTACCTACGAGCAGTACTTC.

The V call is TRBV12-5, the J call TRBJ1-5; TRBD1 matches at 7 bases. From germline, CDR1 is LGHNT and CDR2 FRNRAP. V was pared by 6 bases and J by 0 bases, with 11 bases of the junction left unmatched. CDR3 length: 17 amino acids. The CDR3 nucleotides are TGTGCTAGTGGACCCGGGACAGCCCTTTATAGCAATCAGCCCCAGCATTTT. It translates to CASGPGTALYSNQPQHF. The variable domain in full, completed from reference TRBV12-5 and TRBJ1-5, reads DARVTQTPRHKVTEMGQEVTMRCQPILGHNTVFWYRQTMMQGLELLAYFRNRAPLDDSGMPKDRFSAEMPDATLATLKIQPSEPRDSAVYFCASGPGTALYSNQPQHFGDGTRLSIL.